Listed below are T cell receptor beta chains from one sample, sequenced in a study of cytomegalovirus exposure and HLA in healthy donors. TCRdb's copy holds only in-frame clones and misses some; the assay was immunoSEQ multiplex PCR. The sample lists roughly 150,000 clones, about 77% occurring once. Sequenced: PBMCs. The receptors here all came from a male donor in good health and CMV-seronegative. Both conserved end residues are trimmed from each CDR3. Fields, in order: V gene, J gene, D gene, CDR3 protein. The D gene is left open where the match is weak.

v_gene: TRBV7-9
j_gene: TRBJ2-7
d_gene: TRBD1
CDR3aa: ASSAGTGLRDEQY

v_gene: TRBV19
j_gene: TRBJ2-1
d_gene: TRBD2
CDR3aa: ASSIGLAGDNEQF

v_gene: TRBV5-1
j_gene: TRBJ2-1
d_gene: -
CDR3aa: ASSIQVTEQF

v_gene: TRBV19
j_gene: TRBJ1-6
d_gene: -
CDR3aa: ASSKAGISPLH

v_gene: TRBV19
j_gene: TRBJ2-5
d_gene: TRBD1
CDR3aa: ASSGTGAETQY

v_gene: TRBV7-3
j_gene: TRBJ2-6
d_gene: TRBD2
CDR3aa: ASSLLKAGDPQANVLT

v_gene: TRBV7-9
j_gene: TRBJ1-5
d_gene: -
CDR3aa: ASSEQIGPQH

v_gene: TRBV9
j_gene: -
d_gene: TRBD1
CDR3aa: ASSGTGMAYEQY

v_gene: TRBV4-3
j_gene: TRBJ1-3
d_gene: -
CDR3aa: ASSQALTGTRSGNTIY

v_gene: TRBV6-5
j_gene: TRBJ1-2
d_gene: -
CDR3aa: ASRGRRGSLYGYT

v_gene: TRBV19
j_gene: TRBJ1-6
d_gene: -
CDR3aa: ASSIVASSYNSPLH

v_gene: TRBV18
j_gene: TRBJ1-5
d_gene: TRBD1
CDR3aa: ASSPRQGTDQPQH

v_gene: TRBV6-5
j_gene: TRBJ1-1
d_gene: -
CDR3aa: ASSYSSLNTEAF

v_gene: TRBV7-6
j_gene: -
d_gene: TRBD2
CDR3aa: ASSSASGSSYEQY

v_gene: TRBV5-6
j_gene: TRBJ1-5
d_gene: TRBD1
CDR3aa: ASSSTGGTQPQH

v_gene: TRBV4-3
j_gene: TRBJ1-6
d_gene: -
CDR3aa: ASSRLLNSPLH

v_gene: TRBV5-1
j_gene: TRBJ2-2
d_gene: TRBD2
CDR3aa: ATTIPSGRGPGELF

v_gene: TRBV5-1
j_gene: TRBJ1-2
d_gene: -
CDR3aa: ASSVSGVNYGYT

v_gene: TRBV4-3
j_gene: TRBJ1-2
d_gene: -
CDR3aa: ASSQDWEGAGKPIYGYT

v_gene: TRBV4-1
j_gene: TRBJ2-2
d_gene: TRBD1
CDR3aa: ASSQALSRGPWTGELF

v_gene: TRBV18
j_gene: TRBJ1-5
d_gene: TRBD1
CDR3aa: ASSPAAGGNQPQH

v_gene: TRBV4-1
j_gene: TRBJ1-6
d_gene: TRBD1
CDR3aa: ASSQDIPGQGNSPLH

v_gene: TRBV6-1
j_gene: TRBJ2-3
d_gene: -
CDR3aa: ASSTTSTDTQY

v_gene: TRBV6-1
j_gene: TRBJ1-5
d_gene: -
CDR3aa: ASSAGTGKGQPQH

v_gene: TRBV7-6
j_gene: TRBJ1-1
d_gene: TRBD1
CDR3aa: ASSMLQGSKTEAF

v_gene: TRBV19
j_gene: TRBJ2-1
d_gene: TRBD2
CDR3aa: ASSMGGNNEQF

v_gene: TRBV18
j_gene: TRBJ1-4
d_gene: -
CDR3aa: ASSPPGSWGQTNEKLF

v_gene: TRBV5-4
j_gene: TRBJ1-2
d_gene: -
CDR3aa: ASSLGITGNYGYT